Sequencing of this T cell receptor (beta chain) was carried out in a study of sequential checkpoint blockade in melanoma. As for the study in general: First-line arms were nivolumab then ipilimumab, or the reverse, randomized 1:1.

The treatment denotes: randomized to nivolumab then ipilimumab (arm A) or the reverse (arm B). The CDR3 covers 15 residues. In germline, CDR1 is MDHEN, CDR2 SYDVKM. The V end was cut by 3 bases, the J end by 4 bases, with 13 bases between. Data came from immunoSEQ multiplex PCR; TCRdb stores just in-frame clones and leaves some out. The table shows under 25,000 clones, with around 80% occurring only once. Sequenced material: CD8+ T cells sorted from blood (inferred from file names), taken from a patient given nivolumab and ipilimumab in sequence. The receptor comes from a human donor with melanoma. The chain has TRBV28 and TRBJ2-1; D not certain. In DNA form, the CDR3 reads TGTGCCAGCAGTTTTCTAGATGAGATGTACAATGAGCAGTTCTTC. Its translation: CASSFLDEMYNEQFF.